This T cell receptor (beta chain) was sequenced during a study of shared clonotypes between healthy human individuals. Overall study context: Three plates were used per donor for CD4 naive, three for CD4 memory, two for CD8 naive and one for CD8 memory. The study's findings and limits: Among non-shared clonotypes, generation probabilities were lower than among those shared by all four donors. The sharing of roughly 5% of naive CD4 clonotypes was seen across a few donors.

Naive CD8 populations comprised CD45RO-negative cells positively selected for CCR7, excluding terminally differentiated effector memory CD45RA+ cells. Clones were sequenced by immunoSEQ multiplex PCR, and TCRdb holds only the in-frame ones, with some missing. There are about 2.1 million clones in the sample; about 94% occur only once, and over 1.5% lies in the top ten. Germline values: CDR1 SGHTA, CDR2 FQGTGA. The ends lost 2 bases at V and 0 bases at J; junction bases unmatched: 1. CDR3 size: 15 residues. About this clone: The antigen is undetermined.

The sequence came from a young man in good health. Some clones in this sample may be carry-over from other donors' samples. The chain recombines TRBV7-3 with TRBJ2-5; 9 nucleotides match TRBD2. Sequenced input: naive CD8+ T cells from PBMCs. This CDR3 is CASSLGLAHQETQYF. As DNA, the CDR3 is TGTGCCAGCAGCTTAGGACTAGCGCACCAAGAGACCCAGTACTTC.